Following are 4 T cell receptor beta chains from one sample sequenced in a study of identical twins. MiXCR, applied by TCRdb to the 5' RACE reads, yields one record per CDR3 protein. The sample includes roughly 350,000 distinct CDR3 sequences, roughly 9% seen only once; the top ten take 8.5% to 10%. Material: naive T cells sorted from blood. These receptors all come from a woman aged 45-59 years in good health.

The V call is TRBV3-1, the J call TRBJ2-2; the match to TRBD1 covers 8 bases. From germline, CDR1 is LGHDT and CDR2 YNNKEL (reference sequence). V shed 2 bases and J 5 bases; nucleotides not matched to a gene: 4. The CDR3 covers 15 residues. The CDR3 reads CASSQPDRATGELFF. The DNA for the CDR3 is TGTGCCAGCAGCCAACCGGACAGGGCGACCGGGGAGCTGTTTTTT. Drawing the rest from reference TRBV3-1 and TRBJ2-2, the complete variable domain is DTAVSQTPKYLVTQMGNDKSIKCEQNLGHDTMYWYKQDSKKFLKIMFSYNNKELIINETVPNRFSPKSPDKAHLNLHINSLELGDSAVYFCASSQPDRATGELFFGEGSRLTVL.

This clonotype has only a few counts. The chain carries TRBV2 and TRBJ2-5; the match to TRBD1 covers 10 bases. V lost 6 bases to trimming and J lost 7 bases; unmatched junction nucleotides: 14. CDR3 length equals 16 residues. CDR1 is SNHLY and CDR2 is FYNNEI in the germline V gene. CDR3 coding DNA: TGTGCCAGCAGCAATACCGGGACAGGGGCGGTTTTGACCCAGTACTTC. Translation: CASSNTGTGAVLTQYF.

This clonotype was detected many times. The gene calls are TRBV12-3 or TRBV12-4 and TRBJ2-7, with D possibly TRBD2 on 6 matching bases. Between the trimmed V and J ends, which lost 5 bases and 3 bases, there was a span of 8 bases. The CDR3 contains 12 residues. The CDR3 region is CASSGGLYEQYF. The CDR3 nucleotides read TGTGCCAGCAGTGGGGGACTCTACGAGCAGTACTTC.

This clonotype was picked up many times. J is TRBJ1-3 and V is TRBV2; 7 bases line up with TRBD1. J gave up 4 bases and V 6 bases, and 6 bases lay outside the gene matches. Germline CDR1 is SNHLY and CDR2 is FYNNEI. CDR3 length: 14 amino acids. The CDR3 DNA follows: TGTGCCAGCAGCGAACAGGGGAGGGGAAACACCATATATTTT. It codes for CASSEQGRGNTIYF. Drawing the rest from reference TRBV2 and TRBJ1-3, the complete variable domain is EPEVTQTPSHQVTQMGQEVILRCVPISNHLYFYWYRQILGQKVEFLVSFYNNEISEKSEIFDDQFSVERPDGSNFTLKIRSTKLEDSAMYFCASSEQGRGNTIYFGEGSWLTVV.